What follows are 6 T cell receptor beta chains derived from one specimen sequenced in a study of early T cells in non-severe SARS-CoV-2 infection. TCRdb reprocessed the 5' RACE reads with MiXCR, giving one entry per CDR3 protein. This table has tens of thousands of distinct CDR3 sequences, approximately 12% appearing once. Sequenced: whole blood. The receptors here all came from an adult who was a healthcare worker with PCR-confirmed SARS-CoV-2 infection or an uninfected control (not recorded which).

CDR3 region: CASSLGGRADGQFF. Here the CDR3 DNA reads TGTGCCAGCAGCTTAGGCGGGAGGGCCGACGGGCAGTTCTTC. This chain connects TRBV11-1 to TRBJ2-1; 9 nucleotides agree with TRBD2. In germline, CDR1 is SGHAT, CDR2 FQDESV (reference sequence). This CDR3 spans 14 amino acids. The J segment lost 12 bases and the V segment lost 1 base, leaving 7 bases of the junction unmatched.

On this clonotype itself: This may stem from a read error, because a much larger clone lies one nucleotide away. The rearrangement joins TRBV18 to TRBJ2-7, with D possibly being TRBD1 or TRBD2 (5 bases each). Germline V gives CDR1 KGHSH, CDR2 LQKENI. This CDR3 comprises 14 residues. This CDR3 is CAGSSGPKVGEQYF. CDR3 coding DNA: TGTGCCGGCTCATCGGGACCGAAGGTGGGGGAGCAGTACTTC.

The chain joins TRBV7-2 to TRBJ2-2, with 13 bases fitting TRBD2. The CDR3 sequence is 16 residues long. V lost 5 bases and J lost 7; bases outside the gene matches: 7. The germline gives CDR1 SGHTA, CDR2 FQGNSA. CDR3 sequence reads: CASSRTSGSLNGELFF. The CDR3 DNA follows: TGTGCCAGCAGCAGGACTAGCGGGAGTTTGAACGGGGAGCTGTTTTTT.

The sample holds many counts of this clonotype. J is TRBJ2-7 and V is TRBV20-1; TRBD2 matches at 14 bases. The germline gives CDR1 DFQATT, CDR2 SNEGSKA (reference sequence). The V segment lost 0 bases and the J segment 9 bases; nucleotides outside the gene matches: 7. The CDR3 length is 15 residues. This CDR3 reads CSARDRTSGRKGQYF. The CDR3 DNA reads as TGCAGTGCTAGAGATAGGACTAGCGGGAGGAAGGGGCAGTACTTC.

This clonotype showed up just a few times. The chain recombines TRBV28 with TRBJ2-1; TRBD1 matches at 7 bases. In germline, CDR1 is MDHEN, CDR2 SYDVKM. There are 15 residues in the CDR3. V dropped 7 bases and J dropped 7; count of bases not matched to a gene: 13. CDR3 in DNA: TGTGCCAGCACCCATGTGAAGGGGGCGTTGAATGAGCAGTTCTTC. It specifies CASTHVKGALNEQFF.

At least ten counts were recorded for this clonotype. The CDR3 region has the DNA TGCGCCAGCACCGGGAACACTGAAGCTTTCTTT. It encodes CASTGNTEAFF. The chain has TRBV5-1 and TRBJ1-1; D gene ambiguous. This CDR3 is built from 11 residues. V was cut by 6 bases and J by 1 base, with 4 bases left in between. Germline loops: CDR1 SGHRS, CDR2 YFSETQ. Combining the CDR3 with reference TRBV5-1 and TRBJ1-1 gives the whole variable domain KAGVTQTPRYLIKTRGQQVTLSCSPISGHRSVSWYQQTPGQGLQFLFEYFSETQRNKGNFPGRFSGRQFSNSRSEMNVSTLELGDSALYLCASTGNTEAFFGQGTRLTVV.